The clone carrying this T cell receptor (beta chain) was seen repeatedly, ten times or more. The data belong to a study of early T cells in non-severe SARS-CoV-2 infection. TCRdb re-called the 5' RACE reads with MiXCR, one entry per CDR3 protein. The data contain just over 95,000 distinct CDR3 sequences, approximately 11% of them singletons. The CDR3 is 13 amino acids. Germline values: CDR1 KGHSH, CDR2 LQKENI. The ends were cut back, 3 bases at V and 3 bases at J, with 8 bases in the middle. Sequencing input: whole blood. This sequence was found in an adult who was a healthcare worker with PCR-confirmed SARS-CoV-2 infection or an uninfected control (not recorded which). The chain recombines TRBV18 with TRBJ1-1; D gene uncertain. CDR3 protein: CASSPGLDTEAFF. CDR3 coding DNA: TGTGCCAGCTCACCGGGTCTAGACACTGAAGCTTTCTTT.